This paragraph reports one T cell receptor beta chain. Its cognate antigen is unknown. The CDR3 regions of TCR beta were amplified from RNA transcripts. TCR CDR3 regions were first amplified by RT-PCR with HTBI primers. From the multiplex PCR reads, TCRdb called clonotypes with MiXCR, one entry per CDR3 protein. The table records roughly 800,000 distinct CDR3 sequences, approximately 40% of them present only once. The CDR3 has 16 residues. Between the trimmed V and J ends, which lost 2 bases and 0 bases, there was a span of 17 bases. Germline loops: CDR1 DFQATT, CDR2 SNEGSKA (reference sequence). This sample stems from a study of T cells in Graves' hyperthyroidism and ophthalmopathy. Study-wide findings and caveats: In the blood, most expanded thyroid clonotypes above 0.001 appeared as well. Before onset, by a median of around 6.4 months, the model predicted ophthalmopathy.

Thyroid ultrasound and orbital computed tomography, with clinical symptoms and serum thyroxine and TRAb, informed diagnoses. The source of the PBMCs was less than 12 ml of fresh peripheral blood. The chain recombines TRBV20-1 with TRBJ2-7; D may be TRBD2 (6 bases). This receptor was obtained from a man in his late teens or twenties with Graves' hyperthyroidism. The sample comprised blood. This CDR3 reads CSARSRSGVLSYEQYF. The CDR3 DNA reads TGCAGTGCTAGAAGCAGATCGGGGGTTCTCTCCTACGAGCAGTACTTC.